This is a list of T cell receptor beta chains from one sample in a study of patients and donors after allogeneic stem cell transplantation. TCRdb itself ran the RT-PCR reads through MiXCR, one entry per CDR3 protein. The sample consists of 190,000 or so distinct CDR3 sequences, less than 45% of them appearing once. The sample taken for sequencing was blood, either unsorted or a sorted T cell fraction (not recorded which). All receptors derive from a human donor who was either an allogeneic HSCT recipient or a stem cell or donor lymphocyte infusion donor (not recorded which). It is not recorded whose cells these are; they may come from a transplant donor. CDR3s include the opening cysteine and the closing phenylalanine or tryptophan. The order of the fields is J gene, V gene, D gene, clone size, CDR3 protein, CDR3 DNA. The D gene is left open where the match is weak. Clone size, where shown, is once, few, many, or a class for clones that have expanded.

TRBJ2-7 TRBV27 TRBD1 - CASSFGQGNEQYF TGTGCCAGCAGTTTCGGACAGGGGAACGAGCAGTACTTC
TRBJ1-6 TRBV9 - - CASSAGGRIRGSPLHF TGTGCCAGCAGCGCGGGGGGACGAATCCGCGGGTCACCCCTCCACTTT
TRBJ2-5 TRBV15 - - CATTLKGRLIQETQYF TGTGCCACCACCCTAAAAGGCCGGTTAATCCAAGAGACCCAGTACTTC
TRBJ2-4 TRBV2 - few CASSSTPGDLAKNIQYF TGTGCCAGCAGCTCAACTCCCGGAGACCTAGCCAAAAACATTCAGTACTTC
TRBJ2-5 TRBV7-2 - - CASSLGSGQETQYF TGTGCCAGCAGTCTGGGTAGCGGACAAGAGACCCAGTACTTC
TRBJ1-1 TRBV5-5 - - CASSLVRVGTEAFF TGTGCCAGCAGCTTGGTAAGGGTAGGGACTGAAGCTTTCTTT
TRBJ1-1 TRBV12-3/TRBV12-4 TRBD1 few CASSAGTGSAFF TGTGCCAGCAGTGCCGGGACAGGATCAGCTTTCTTT
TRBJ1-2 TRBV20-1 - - CSALGGGYGYTF TGCAGTGCCCTTGGGGGAGGGTATGGCTACACCTTC
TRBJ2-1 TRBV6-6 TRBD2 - CASRLAGGLNEQFF TGTGCCAGCAGATTAGCGGGAGGGCTTAATGAGCAGTTCTTC
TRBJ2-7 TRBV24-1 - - CATSDLSGKQYF TGTGCCACCAGTGATTTATCAGGGAAACAGTACTTC
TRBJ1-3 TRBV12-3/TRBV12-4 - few CASSSPFLNTIYF TGTGCCAGCAGTTCCCCTTTTTTAAACACCATATATTTT
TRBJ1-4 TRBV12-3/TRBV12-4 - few CASSPRSRPNMRKLFF TGTGCCAGCAGTCCCCGTTCGAGGCCCAATATGCGAAAACTGTTTTTT
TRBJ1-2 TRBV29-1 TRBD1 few CSVAGAGQGFGYTF TGCAGCGTTGCTGGAGCGGGACAGGGTTTTGGCTACACCTTC
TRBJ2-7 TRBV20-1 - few CSARNSVDSYEQYF TGCAGTGCTAGAAATAGCGTAGACTCCTACGAGCAGTACTTC
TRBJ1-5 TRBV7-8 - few CASSSRPGPDNQPQHF TGTGCCAGCAGCTCCAGGCCGGGACCGGACAATCAGCCCCAGCATTTT
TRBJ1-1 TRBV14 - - CASSHRTYEAFF TGTGCCAGCAGCCATAGGACATATGAAGCTTTCTTT
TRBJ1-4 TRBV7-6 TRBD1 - CASSFYSGTGNEKLFF TGTGCCAGCAGCTTTTACTCCGGGACAGGGAATGAAAAACTGTTTTTT
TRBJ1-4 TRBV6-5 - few CASSKQGGLFF TGTGCCAGCAGCAAACAGGGTGGCCTGTTTTTT
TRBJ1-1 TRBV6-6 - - CASSFPDEAFF TGTGCCAGCAGTTTCCCGGATGAAGCTTTCTTT
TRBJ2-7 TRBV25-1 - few CASSGLGPSYEQYF TGTGCCAGCAGTGGTTTGGGCCCTTCCTACGAGCAGTACTTC
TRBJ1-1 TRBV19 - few CASSIRGVYTEAFF TGTGCCAGTAGTATAAGGGGAGTTTACACTGAAGCTTTCTTT
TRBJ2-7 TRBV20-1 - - CSASDSEQYF TGCAGTGCTAGTGACAGCGAGCAGTACTTC
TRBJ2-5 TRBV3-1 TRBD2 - CASSRLAGGETQYF TGTGCCAGCAGCCGACTAGCGGGAGGAGAGACCCAGTACTTC
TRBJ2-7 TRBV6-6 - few CASSADSNSYEQYF TGTGCCAGCAGTGCGGACAGTAACTCCTACGAGCAGTACTTC
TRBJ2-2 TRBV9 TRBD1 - CASSVPGQGNTGELFF TGTGCCAGCAGCGTCCCGGGACAGGGGAACACCGGGGAGCTGTTTTTT
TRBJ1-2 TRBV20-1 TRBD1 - CSARVYRGTYGYTF TGCAGTGCTAGGGTGTACAGGGGAACCTATGGCTACACCTTC
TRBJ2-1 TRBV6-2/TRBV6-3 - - CASSYLAYNEQFF TGTGCCAGCAGTTACCTAGCCTACAATGAGCAGTTCTTC
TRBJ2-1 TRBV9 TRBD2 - CASRTGVSSGIRQFF TGTGCCAGCAGAACCGGGGTCAGTAGCGGGATTCGGCAGTTCTTC
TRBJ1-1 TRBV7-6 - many CASSPTANTEAFF TGTGCCAGCAGCCCTACAGCGAACACTGAAGCTTTCTTT